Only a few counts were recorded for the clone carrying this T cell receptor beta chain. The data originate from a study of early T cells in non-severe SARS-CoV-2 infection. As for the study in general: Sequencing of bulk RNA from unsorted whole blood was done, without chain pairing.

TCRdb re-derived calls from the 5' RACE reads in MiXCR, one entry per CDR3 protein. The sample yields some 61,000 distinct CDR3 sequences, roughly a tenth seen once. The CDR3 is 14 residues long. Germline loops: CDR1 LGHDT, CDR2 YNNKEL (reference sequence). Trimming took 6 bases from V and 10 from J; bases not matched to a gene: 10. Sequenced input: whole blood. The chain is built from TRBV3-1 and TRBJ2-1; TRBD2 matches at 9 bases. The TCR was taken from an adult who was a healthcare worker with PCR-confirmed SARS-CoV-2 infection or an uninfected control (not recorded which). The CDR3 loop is CASRGTSPNVEQFF. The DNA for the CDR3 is TGTGCCAGCAGGGGGACTAGCCCCAATGTGGAGCAGTTCTTC.